What follows is one TCR beta chain and its context. Its antigen is still unknown. Per-nucleotide qualities are absent, and no much larger clonotype sits a single base away. These data are taken from a study of CD8+ T cells in alopecia areata (dated by TCRdb to between 2018 and 2020). Some background on the complete study: The treated patients took part in an open-label pilot trial in which moderate-to-severe alopecia areata was treated with oral tofacitinib at 5 to 10 mg twice daily. Tofacitinib was administered for 6 to 18 months, and 6 months of follow-up off drug were then conducted to assess delayed response and recurrence. To study T cell clonal expansion in alopecia areata, the researchers applied high-throughput TCRbeta sequencing to both the C3H/HeJ mouse model and human patients. Scalp tissue and sorted CD4+ and CD8+ peripheral blood T cells from patchy and totalis/universalis alopecia areata patients and from healthy controls were covered by human TCRbeta sequencing. Biopsies were taken from tofacitinib-treated patients at baseline and at 4 and 24 weeks of treatment, and a later scalp biopsy was taken in several of the tofacitinib-treated patients. Scalp clonality was compared across normal scalp (n=4), patchy alopecia areata scalp (n=8), and alopecia totalis/universalis scalp (n=8). The RNA source kit depended on sample type: the PAXgene miRNA kit for fixed scalp, the miRNeasy kit for PBMCs, and the RNeasy kit for mouse skin. Amplification of TCRbeta CDR3 regions was done by immunoSEQ multiplex PCR using 35 Vbeta forward primers and 13 Jbeta reverse primers. General conclusions and limits of the study: Higher clonality and more expanded CD8+ clones were observed in lesional scalp than in normal scalp, particularly in alopecia totalis/universalis, a finding suggestive of antigenic drive. Shared TCR sequences between patients were less evident than in mice, which may be partly attributable to HLA diversity in the patient population. Scalp TCR repertoire analysis is complicated because resident alphabeta T cells in normal human skin are also sequenced, whereas mouse skin is dominated by gammadelta T cells.

The library was obtained by the immunoSEQ multiplex PCR assay. RNA was extracted from all samples and reverse transcribed into cDNA as template for TCR sequencing. SuperScript III was used for first-strand cDNA synthesis, primed with a 2:1 mix of oligo-dT and random hexamers. Amplification bias was assessed with a synthetic immune receptor repertoire, and residual bias was removed computationally. The paper's processing steps were these. After raw reads were preprocessed to remove errors, the CDR3 was defined following IMGT conventions as running from the conserved cysteine to phenylalanine. Clonality was calculated as 1 minus Shannon entropy normalized by log2 of the number of productive unique TCRs. CD4 or CD8 identity of scalp clones was inferred by cross-referencing scalp TCRbeta sequences with sorted blood CD4 and CD8 repertoires. TCRdb's version of the immuneACCESS table is confined to in-frame rearrangements and falls short of the full clone set. An unresolved V gene accounts for under half of the shortfall where checked; the remainder is of unknown origin. V and J calls and clone size are those listed in that table; D and trimming were worked out from the DNA. The sample table contains approximately 150,000 clones; only one count was recorded for about 87% of them. Clones ranked in the top ten supply roughly 16% of the sample.

Trimmed from V: 3 bases; trimmed from J: 4 bases; junction bases lacking a gene match: 9. The germline V gene sets CDR1 to SGDLS and CDR2 to YYNGEE. Taken from cysteine to phenylalanine, the CDR3 has 17 residues. The kept DNA is CDR3 alone, 51 bases in frame from the first base. Read against the paper, the sample's time point label means: baseline before oral tofacitinib. Lesional scalp punch biopsies and peripheral blood were obtained from alopecia areata patients. After PBMCs were isolated by density centrifugation and stained for CD3, CD4 and CD8, a FACSAria was used to sort CD4+ and CD8+ T cells.

Source: CD8+ T cells sorted from blood, taken at week 0. This TCR derives from a human donor with alopecia areata. This receptor chain uses TRBV9 and TRBJ2-3; the central 12 bases match TRBD2. The sequenced DNA: TGTGCCAGCAGCGACACGACTAGCGGGGGCCCGTCAGATACGCAGTATTTT. Its protein is CASSDTTSGGPSDTQYF.